This entry is about one T cell receptor beta chain. This sample is part of a study of technical replicates of blood from a few donors. The table came from immunoSEQ multiplex PCR; TCRdb's copy has only in-frame clones and leaves some out. The sample lists about 84,000 clones, 93% seen once, with roughly 0.25% in the top ten. Specimen: T cells isolated from PBMCs. The TCR originated in a human donor in good health.

CDR3 amino acids: CASSIDILSSYNEQFF. Written as DNA, the CDR3 is TGTGCCAGTAGTATAGATATCCTGAGCTCCTACAATGAGCAGTTCTTC. This chain links TRBV19 with TRBJ2-1; D uncertain. Between the trimmed V and J ends, which lost 0 bases and 0 bases, there was a span of 9 bases. Germline-derived CDR1 and CDR2 are LNHDA and SQIVND (reference sequence). The CDR3 contains 16 residues.